These 29 T cell receptor beta chains were all obtained from the same sample, sequenced in a study of OX40 agonist ivuxolimab in advanced cancers. Here immunoSEQ multiplex PCR was the method, and the copy in TCRdb shows in-frame clones only, minus some. Among 40,000 to 60,000 clones listed, approximately 92% were seen once. The sequencing used CD4+ or CD8+ T cells sorted from blood, collected in a trial of the OX40 agonist ivuxolimab. The receptor set was obtained from an adult with an advanced solid tumor such as melanoma, head and neck, liver or kidney cancer.

The chain uses TRBV7-8 and TRBJ2-5, with D perhaps TRBD2 (5 bases). The CDR3 loop spans 15 amino acids. Germline V lookup: CDR1 SGHVS, CDR2 FQNEAQ. Trimming took off 5 bases at V and 0 bases at J, with 13 bases between the two ends. In DNA, the CDR3 is TGTGCCAGCAGCCCCGTTGAGGGTTACCAAGAGACCCAGTACTTC. Its translation is CASSPVEGYQETQYF.

V is TRBV27 and J is TRBJ1-5, with 10 bases aligning to TRBD1. The length of the CDR3 is 15 residues. V lost 2 bases and J lost 6; bases outside the gene matches: 4. Germline assignment: CDR1 MNHEY and CDR2 SMNVEV (reference sequence). DNA of the CDR3: TGTGCCAGCAGTTTAGGAGGGACAGGGGTTCAGCCCCAGCATTTT. Its translation: CASSLGGTGVQPQHF.

The CDR3 DNA reads TGTGCCAGCAGTCATTACACCTTC. Protein product: CASSHYTF. The genes are TRBV7-9 and TRBJ1-2, with no clear D. Germline-derived CDR1 and CDR2 are SEHNR and FQNEAQ (reference sequence). The length of the CDR3 is 8 residues. Deletions cut 6 bases from V and 11 bases from J, with 4 bases between.

The chain couples TRBV7-9 to TRBJ2-2; D uncertain. Germline CDR1 is SEHNR and CDR2 is FQNEAQ (reference sequence). This CDR3 is built from 16 residues. V lost 1 base, J lost 5 bases, and 14 bases lay in between. CDR3 sequence: CASSLDAARPTGELFF. CDR3 DNA sequence: TGTGCCAGCAGCTTAGATGCCGCGAGACCGACCGGGGAGCTGTTTTTT.

The rearrangement joins TRBV5-6 to TRBJ1-3; D unresolved. Per germline, CDR1 SGHDT and CDR2 YYEEEE. CDR3 length: 18 amino acids. V was cut by 1 base and J by 0 bases, with 17 bases left in between. The CDR3 DNA reads TGTGCCAGCAGCTTGAAGGTTCCAACTACTCCCTCTGGAAACACCATATATTTT. Translated, it gives CASSLKVPTTPSGNTIYF.

This clone has a single count. This rearrangement joins TRBV9 to TRBJ2-3; possibly TRBD1 for D (6 bases). Trimming stripped 0 bases from V and 2 bases from J, with 13 bases between. The CDR3 has 16 amino acids. Germline assignment: CDR1 SGDLS and CDR2 YYNGEE. The CDR3: CASSVEGGSSTDTQYF. CDR3 DNA sequence: TGTGCCAGCAGCGTAGAAGGGGGTAGCTCCACAGATACGCAGTATTTT.

The chain has TRBV9 and TRBJ2-3; D possibly matches TRBD1 or TRBD2 (5 bases each). Germline CDR1 reads SGDLS; CDR2 reads YYNGEE. Trimming cost V 3 bases and J 0 bases, with 8 bases left between them. This CDR3 spans 14 amino acids. CDR3 nucleotides: TGTGCCAGCAGCGGTCGGGGCAGCACAGATACGCAGTATTTT. Translation gives CASSGRGSTDTQYF.

The chain is built from TRBV28 and TRBJ2-2, with TRBD1 matching over 7 bases. Trimming cost V 7 bases and J 1 base; bases outside gene matches: 6. Germline V lookup: CDR1 MDHEN, CDR2 SYDVKM. The CDR3 is made up of 15 amino acids. The CDR3 loop is CASNQGVVNTGELFF. The CDR3, as DNA: TGTGCCAGCAATCAGGGGGTCGTGAACACCGGGGAGCTGTTTTTT.

This clone has a single count. The rearrangement links TRBV9 to TRBJ2-4; 7 nucleotides agree with TRBD1. This CDR3 is built from 16 residues. Germline V gene data show CDR1 as SGDLS and CDR2 as YYNGEE. V shed 0 bases, J shed 4 bases, and the junction held 7 bases outside the gene matches. The CDR3 DNA follows: TGTGCCAGCAGCGTAGACAGGGGCTATGGTAAAAACATTCAGTACTTC. Translating it yields CASSVDRGYGKNIQYF.

The chain is built from TRBV29-1 and TRBJ1-1; D is unclear. Per germline, CDR1 SQVTM and CDR2 ANQGSEA. Trimming left V 4 bases short and J 0 bases short, with 18 bases between. The CDR3 is made up of 16 amino acids. The CDR3 loop is CSVGRHANGLNTEAFF. The CDR3 DNA reads as TGCAGCGTTGGGCGGCACGCAAATGGGTTGAACACTGAAGCTTTCTTT.

This chain uses TRBV19 with TRBJ2-7; D might be TRBD2 (6 bases). The V and J ends lost 3 bases and 5 bases respectively, with 17 bases between them. The CDR3 covers 15 residues. The germline V gene encodes CDR1 LNHDA and CDR2 SQIVND (reference sequence). The CDR3 DNA sequence: TGTGCCAGTAGTATTTCTCCCGGAGGGATCAACGAGCAGTACTTC. This sequence encodes CASSISPGGINEQYF. Using reference TRBV19 and TRBJ2-7 for the parts outside the CDR3, the full variable domain is DGGITQSPKYLFRKEGQNVTLSCEQNLNHDAMYWYRQDPGQGLRLIYYSQIVNDFQKGDIAEGYSVSREKKESFPLTVTSAQKNPTAFYLCASSISPGGINEQYFGPGTRLTVT.

The genes are TRBV6-5 and TRBJ2-3, with D unresolved. This CDR3 is 12 amino acids long. Germline V gene data show CDR1 as MNHEY and CDR2 as SVGAGI. The ends were cut back, 6 bases at V and 4 bases at J, with 8 bases in the middle. The CDR3 sequence: CASSNQPDTQYF. CDR3 bases: TGTGCCAGCAGCAACCAGCCAGATACGCAGTATTTT.

This rearrangement joins TRBV5-1 to TRBJ1-3, with D maybe TRBD1 (5 bases). Trimming shortened V by 9 bases and J by 4 bases, and 14 bases separated the two germline ends. Germline CDR1 is SGHRS and CDR2 is YFSETQ. This CDR3 has 13 amino acids. The CDR3 DNA reads as TGCGCCAACCCTACGGGACGGGGAAACACCATATATTTT. Its protein product is CANPTGRGNTIYF.

The gene calls are TRBV27 and TRBJ2-1; a weak D match, TRBD2 (7 bases). Trimming removed 4 bases from V and 3 bases from J, with 13 bases in between. The CDR3 spans 15 residues. Germline CDR1 reads MNHEY; CDR2 reads SMNVEV (reference sequence). Here the CDR3 reads CASSYSGGYYNEQFF. The CDR3 nucleotides read TGTGCCAGCAGTTATTCGGGGGGCTACTACAATGAGCAGTTCTTC.

For the CDR3, the DNA is TGTGCCAGCAGCCCGAGTGGGGGGCTGTTGGATACGCAGTATTTT. It yields the protein CASSPSGGLLDTQYF. V and J are TRBV9 and TRBJ2-3; perhaps D is TRBD1 or TRBD2 (6 bases each). The germline V and J ends were trimmed by 4 bases and 6 bases, with 18 bases remaining between them. Germline V gene sequence: CDR1 SGDLS, CDR2 YYNGEE. This CDR3 contains 15 residues.

The CDR3 coding sequence is TGTGCCAGCAGTTTATTCCCGCCCCCAGCTGAAGCTTTCTTT. Translated: CASSLFPPPAEAFF. V is TRBV27 and J is TRBJ1-1; D gene unclear. The CDR3 sequence is 14 residues long. Trimming removed 1 base from V and 6 bases from J, with 12 bases in between. Germline CDR1 MNHEY, CDR2 SMNVEV (reference sequence).

Here the CDR3 DNA reads TGCGCCAGCAGCCTCTTCGGGGCGGGAGTTTACAATGAGCAGTTCTTC. This translates into CASSLFGAGVYNEQFF. V and J are TRBV4-1 and TRBJ2-1, with 7 bases that match TRBD2. The V and J ends lost 4 bases and 4 bases, in that order; junction bases with no gene match: 10. The CDR3 totals 16 residues. Germline V gene lookup returns CDR1 MGHRA and CDR2 YSYEKL.

This clone came up a few times. V and J are TRBV5-5 and TRBJ1-1; perhaps TRBD1 as D (6 bases). Trimming cost V 0 bases and J 8 bases, with 8 bases left between them. The CDR3 runs 12 residues. Germline CDR1 reads SGHKS; CDR2 reads YYEKEE (reference sequence). The CDR3 sequence is CASSLVGTEAFF. CDR3 DNA: TGTGCCAGCAGCTTGGTCGGGACAGAAGCTTTCTTT.

This clone was found once. The chain has TRBV6-5 and TRBJ2-5, with 8 positions matching TRBD1. This CDR3 is built from 12 residues. CDR1 is MNHEY and CDR2 is SVGAGI in the germline V gene. V gave up 5 bases and J gave up 6 bases; unmatched junction bases: 2. This CDR3 reads CASSTGGKTQYF. CDR3 nucleotide sequence: TGTGCCAGCAGTACAGGGGGAAAGACCCAGTACTTC.

The rearrangement uses TRBV27 and TRBJ2-1, with 10 bases aligning to TRBD2. Germline trimming cut 5 bases from V and 8 bases from J; bases unmatched to any gene: 6. The CDR3 spans 14 residues. CDR1 is MNHEY, CDR2 SMNVEV, per germline (reference sequence). The CDR3 sequence is CASSAGLAIDEQFF. CDR3 in DNA: TGTGCCAGCAGTGCGGGACTAGCGATCGATGAGCAGTTCTTC.

In this sample, this clone turned up once. The chain employs TRBV27 and TRBJ2-7; 11 bases align to TRBD2. The CDR3 runs 14 residues. J lost 7 bases, V lost 5 bases, and 7 bases had no gene match. Looked up from germline, CDR1 is MNHEY and CDR2 is SMNVEV (reference sequence). The CDR3 region is CASSHLAGGGEQYF. DNA for the CDR3: TGTGCCAGCAGTCACCTAGCGGGAGGAGGAGAGCAGTACTTC.

The rearrangement uses TRBV28 and TRBJ2-1, with TRBD2 as a possible D gene (7 bases). With 3 bases removed from V and 3 bases from J, the gap between germline ends came to 24 bases. The length of the CDR3 is 19 residues. The germline V gene encodes CDR1 MDHEN and CDR2 SYDVKM. The CDR3 loop reads CASSFPQEGGGRHYNEQFF. The CDR3 bases are TGTGCCAGCAGTTTCCCGCAGGAGGGGGGCGGGAGACACTACAATGAGCAGTTCTTC. Based on the CDR3 plus reference TRBV28 and TRBJ2-1, the full variable domain is DVKVTQSSRYLVKRTGEKVFLECVQDMDHENMFWYRQDPGLGLRLIYFSYDVKMKEKGDIPEGYSVSREKKERFSLILESASTNQTSMYLCASSFPQEGGGRHYNEQFFGPGTRLTVL.

The rearrangement links TRBV10-3 to TRBJ2-7, with 8 bases identical to TRBD2. V dropped 2 bases and J dropped 5; count of bases not matched to a gene: 5. The CDR3 extends over 14 amino acids. Germline loops: CDR1 ENHRY, CDR2 SYGVKD. The CDR3 nucleotides read TGTGCCATCAGTGAGAGTGCGGGAGGAGACGAGCAGTACTTC. Its translation is CAISESAGGDEQYF.

The V and J genes are TRBV9 and TRBJ2-6; D call uncertain. The V end was cut by 7 bases, the J end by 0 bases, with 8 bases between. The V gene's germline CDR1 is SGDLS and CDR2 YYNGEE. This CDR3 region has 14 residues. The CDR3 coding sequence is TGTGCCAGCTCCTCGAGCTCTGGGGCCAACGTCCTGACTTTC. This encodes CASSSSSGANVLTF.

CDR3 residues: CASSLSYGYTF. The CDR3 nucleotides read TGTGCCAGCAGCTTATCCTATGGCTACACCTTC. This chain uses TRBV5-6 with TRBJ1-2; the D is unclear. CDR1 and CDR2 from the germline V gene are SGHDT and YYEEEE. Trimming removed 2 bases from V and 4 bases from J, with 3 bases in between. This CDR3 is 11 amino acids long.

The rearrangement joins TRBV6-1 to TRBJ2-4; perhaps TRBD2 as D (5 bases). The CDR3 spans 13 residues. Germline CDR1 reads MNHNS; CDR2 reads SASEGT. The germline V and J ends were trimmed by 0 bases and 9 bases, with 9 bases remaining between them. The CDR3 DNA reads as TGTGCCAGCAGTGAAGCCCACAGCGGCATTCAGTACTTC. Protein sequence: CASSEAHSGIQYF.

The chain links TRBV14 to TRBJ2-3; D call uncertain. The ends were cut back, 4 bases at V and 6 bases at J, with 17 bases in the middle. There are 15 residues in the CDR3. CDR1 SGHDN and CDR2 FVKESK come from the germline V gene. CDR3 nucleotides: TGTGCCAGCAGCCCATTCCCAACCGGCGCGGATACGCAGTATTTT. This encodes CASSPFPTGADTQYF.

The chain joins TRBV5-1 to TRBJ2-7, with 9 bases fitting TRBD1. Germline CDR1 is SGHRS and CDR2 is YFSETQ. The CDR3 totals 15 residues. The V and J ends lost 0 bases and 4 bases, in that order; junction bases with no gene match: 5. CDR3 nucleotides: TGCGCCAGCAGCTTGGTAGGGACAGGGATTTACGAGCAGTACTTC. Its translation is CASSLVGTGIYEQYF.

The gene calls are TRBV9 and TRBJ2-7, with 7 bases identical to TRBD2. Germline values: CDR1 SGDLS, CDR2 YYNGEE. This CDR3 region has 14 residues. V was pared by 2 bases and J by 0 bases, with 2 bases of the junction left unmatched. CDR3 nucleotides: TGTGCCAGCAGCGTTGGACTAGGCTCCTACGAGCAGTACTTC. It encodes CASSVGLGSYEQYF.